The rows below give T cell receptor beta chains drawn from one sample of a study of cytomegalovirus exposure and HLA in healthy donors. Generated by immunoSEQ multiplex PCR, the TCRdb table keeps only in-frame clones and is missing some. The sample shows some 140,000 clones, approximately 74% of them seen only once. The specimen sequenced was PBMCs. All receptors come from a man between 18 and 29 years old in good health and CMV-seronegative. The CDR3 runs from the conserved cysteine through the conserved F or W. Fields, in order: clone size, V gene, D gene, J gene, CDR3 DNA, CDR3 protein. D genes are given only for firm matches. Clone sizes are given selectively: once, few, many, or a class where the clone is expanded.

few	TRBV6-6	-	TRBJ1-5	TGTGCCAGCAGTTACAGACAGAATCAGCCCCAGCATTTT	CASSYRQNQPQHF
few	TRBV7-2	-	TRBJ1-2	TGTGCCAGCAGCCCCATGACCGCGGGCTATGGCTACACCTTC	CASSPMTAGYGYTF
-	TRBV28	TRBD1	TRBJ1-5	TGTGCCAGCAACTCACAGGGGGGCGATCAGCCCCAGCATTTT	CASNSQGGDQPQHF
-	TRBV11-2	-	TRBJ1-1	TGTGCCAGCAGCGAAAAGGTCGTCAGGAACACTGAGGCTTTCTTT	CASSEKVVRNTEAFF
-	TRBV27	-	TRBJ1-1	TGTGCCAGCAGTTCTGATCGGAGTATGAACACTGAAGCTTTCTTT	CASSSDRSMNTEAFF
-	TRBV6-5	TRBD2	TRBJ2-2	TGTGCCAGCAGGCTAGCGGGGTTCTACGGGGAGCTGTTTTTT	CASRLAGFYGELFF
-	TRBV10-3	TRBD1	TRBJ1-5	TGTGCCATCAGTGAGGGGGACAGGTATAGCAATCAGCCCCAGCATTTT	CAISEGDRYSNQPQHF
-	TRBV7-9	-	TRBJ1-1	TGTGCCAGCAGCTTAAGGGAGGTTGGCACTGAAGCTTTCTTT	CASSLREVGTEAFF
few	TRBV7-7	TRBD2	TRBJ2-5	TGTGCTAGCAGCTTAGGCGTCAGCGGGGGCCATAGGGAGACCCAGTACTTC	CASSLGVSGGHRETQYF
once	TRBV27	TRBD1	TRBJ1-2	TGTGCCAGCGGACAGGGGCTATATGGCTACACCTTC	CASGQGLYGYTF
-	TRBV11-2	-	TRBJ1-5	TGTGCCAGCAGCTTACTTCCAGGGGAAGAACAGCCCCAGCATTTT	CASSLLPGEEQPQHF
-	TRBV6-6	-	TRBJ1-1	TGTGCCAGCAGGCCTTTCAGAGGAATGACTGAAGCTTTCTTT	CASRPFRGMTEAFF
few	TRBV4-1	TRBD1	TRBJ2-1	TGCGCCAGCAGCCAAGACTTAGGGGGCAAGGCCTACAATGAGCAGTTCTTC	CASSQDLGGKAYNEQFF
-	TRBV28	-	TRBJ2-5	TGTGCCAGCAGTTTATCCCCCACAATGGGCAGCCAAGAGACCCAGTACTTC	CASSLSPTMGSQETQYF
-	TRBV27	TRBD1	TRBJ2-7	TGTGCCAGCACCCCCGGGGTGACAGGGGTGGGAATATCCTACGAGCAGTACTTC	CASTPGVTGVGISYEQYF
once	TRBV19	-	TRBJ1-3	TGTGCCAGTAGTATCGGGACACCCGGAAACACCATATATTTT	CASSIGTPGNTIYF
-	TRBV5-1	-	TRBJ1-3	TGCGCCAGCAGCTTGGGATCCGGCTCTGGAAACACCATATATTTT	CASSLGSGSGNTIYF
-	TRBV4-3	-	TRBJ2-5	TGCGCCAGCAGCCAAGATTGGCCGAACCAAGAGACCCAGTACTTC	CASSQDWPNQETQYF
-	TRBV10-2	-	TRBJ1-1	TGCGCCAGCAGTGAACAGGGGAACACTGAAGCTTTCTTT	CASSEQGNTEAFF
-	TRBV2	TRBD1	TRBJ1-2	TGTGCCACAGGGACAGGGAACTTGGGGGGCTACACCTTC	CATGTGNLGGYTF
-	TRBV4-3	-	TRBJ1-1	TGCGCCAGCAGCCAAGAATCAGGGGTACGCACTGAAGCTTTCTTT	CASSQESGVRTEAFF
-	TRBV6-5	TRBD1	TRBJ1-1	TGTGCCAGCAGTTACGAGGTAGGACAGGAGTGGGCTTTCTTT	CASSYEVGQEWAFF
once	TRBV5-4	TRBD1	TRBJ2-7	TGTGCCAGCAGCTTCCGGGACAGGGGAATCTACGAGCAGTACTTC	CASSFRDRGIYEQYF
-	TRBV2	TRBD2	TRBJ2-3	TGTGCCAGCAGACCGACTAGCGGGGTTACAGATACGCAGTATTTT	CASRPTSGVTDTQYF
-	TRBV7-9	-	TRBJ2-1	TGTTCCAGCAGCTTAGGATTCGGTAGTGACTGGAATGAGCAGTTCTTC	CSSSLGFGSDWNEQFF
few	TRBV2	-	TRBJ2-7	TGTGCCAGCAGGGCGGTCGAGCAGTACTTC	CASRAVEQYF
once	TRBV18	-	TRBJ1-1	TGTGCCAGCTCCCCACAGCCCCGGTTCTCGAACACTGAAGCTTTCTTT	CASSPQPRFSNTEAFF
-	TRBV5-1	-	TRBJ1-1	TGCGCCAGCAGCTTGGACGGGGTCTGGGACACTGAAGCTTTCTTT	CASSLDGVWDTEAFF
-	TRBV6-5	-	TRBJ2-6	TGTGCCAGCAGTTATGGGCGGGCCAACGTCCTGACTTTC	CASSYGRANVLTF
-	TRBV23-1	TRBD1	TRBJ2-1	TGCGCCAGCAGTCAATCAGGACAGGGGGCACATGAGCAGTTCTTC	CASSQSGQGAHEQFF
-	TRBV6-1	-	TRBJ2-3	TGTGCCAGCAGTGAACCAGCCCAGGGGACCACAGATACGCAGTATTTT	CASSEPAQGTTDTQYF
-	TRBV2	TRBD1	TRBJ1-5	TGTGCCAGTCTACGGGACAGACTAAGCAATCAGCCCCAGCATTTT	CASLRDRLSNQPQHF
-	TRBV4-2	TRBD2	TRBJ2-7	TGTGCCAGCAGCTTAGAGAGCGGGGGGCCAACTTTTACCTACGAGCAGTACTTC	CASSLESGGPTFTYEQYF
-	TRBV19	TRBD1	TRBJ2-6	TGTGCCAGTAGTGCACAGGGGGCAGCCAACGTCCTGACTTTC	CASSAQGAANVLTF
few	TRBV6-4	-	TRBJ1-6	TGTGCCAGCAGTGTTGCGGGGTATTCACCCCTCCACTTT	CASSVAGYSPLHF
few	TRBV11-3	TRBD1	TRBJ2-2	TGTGCCAGCAGCTTGGGACAGGGCTACACCGGGGAGCTGTTTTTT	CASSLGQGYTGELFF
-	TRBV11-3	TRBD2	TRBJ2-3	TGTGCCAGCAGCGCAGGCCCGGGACTAGAACGTTCAGATACGCAGTATTTT	CASSAGPGLERSDTQYF
-	TRBV10-2	-	TRBJ1-1	TGCGCCAGCAGTAAAGGGAGAGACGACACTGAAGCTTTCTTT	CASSKGRDDTEAFF
-	TRBV5-6	TRBD2	TRBJ2-2	TGTGCCAGCAGCCCATGGACTAGCGGTGCCACCGGGGAGCTGTTTTTT	CASSPWTSGATGELFF
-	TRBV6-4	TRBD1	TRBJ1-1	TGTGCCAGCAGCCTGACAGGGGACACTGAAGCTTTCTTT	CASSLTGDTEAFF
few	TRBV5-6	-	TRBJ2-1	TGTGCCAGCAGCTTGCAGGATAATGAGCAGTTCTTC	CASSLQDNEQFF
once	TRBV6-6	-	TRBJ1-5	TGTGCCAGCAGTTCGGGATATAGCAATCAGCCCCAGCATTTT	CASSSGYSNQPQHF
once	TRBV27	TRBD1	TRBJ1-2	TGTGCCAGCAGTTCACCGGGACAGGGATTTGGCTACACCTTC	CASSSPGQGFGYTF
few	TRBV29-1	TRBD2	TRBJ2-1	TGCAGCGTTGAAGAGCGAATAGCGGGGACCTACAATGAGCAGTTCTTC	CSVEERIAGTYNEQFF
-	TRBV28	-	TRBJ2-4	TGTGCCAGCAGTACCACCGGGAACAAAAACATTCAGTACTTC	CASSTTGNKNIQYF
-	TRBV6-1	-	TRBJ1-2	TGTGCCAGCAGTGAGGTGGCAGGGGAAGTCTATGGCTACACCTTC	CASSEVAGEVYGYTF
-	TRBV5-6	-	TRBJ1-2	TGTGCCAGCAGCTCCCCGAGTGAAGACAGGATCTATGGCTACACCTTC	CASSSPSEDRIYGYTF